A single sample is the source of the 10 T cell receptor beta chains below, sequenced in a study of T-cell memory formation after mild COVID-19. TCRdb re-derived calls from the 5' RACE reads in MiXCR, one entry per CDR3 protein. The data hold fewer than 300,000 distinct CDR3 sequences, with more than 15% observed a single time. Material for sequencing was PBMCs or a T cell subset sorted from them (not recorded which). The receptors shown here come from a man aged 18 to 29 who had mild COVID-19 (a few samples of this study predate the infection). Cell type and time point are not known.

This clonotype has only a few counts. The DNA for the CDR3 is TGTGCCAGCAGTTTCCGGGACAAAAACGTCCTGACTTTC. Amino acids: CASSFRDKNVLTF. The chain joins TRBV27 to TRBJ2-6; a weak D match, TRBD1 (6 bases). V lost 3 bases, J lost 10 bases, and 10 bases lay in between. CDR1 and CDR2 from the germline V gene are MNHEY and SMNVEV (reference sequence). The CDR3 runs to 13 residues.

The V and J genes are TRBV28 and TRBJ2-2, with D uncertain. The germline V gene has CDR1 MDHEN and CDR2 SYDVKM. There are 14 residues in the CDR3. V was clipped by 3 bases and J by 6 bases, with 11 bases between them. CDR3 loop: CASSFLASPGELFF. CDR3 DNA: TGTGCCAGCAGTTTCCTCGCTAGTCCCGGGGAGCTGTTTTTT. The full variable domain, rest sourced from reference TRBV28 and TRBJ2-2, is DVKVTQSSRYLVKRTGEKVFLECVQDMDHENMFWYRQDPGLGLRLIYFSYDVKMKEKGDIPEGYSVSREKKERFSLILESASTNQTSMYLCASSFLASPGELFFGEGSRLTVL.

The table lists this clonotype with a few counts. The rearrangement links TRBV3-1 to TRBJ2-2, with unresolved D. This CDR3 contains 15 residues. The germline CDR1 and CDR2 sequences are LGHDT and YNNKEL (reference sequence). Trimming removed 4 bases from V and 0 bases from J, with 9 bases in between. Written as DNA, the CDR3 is TGTGCCAGCAGCCCACATGTCACGAACACCGGGGAGCTGTTTTTT. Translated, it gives CASSPHVTNTGELFF.

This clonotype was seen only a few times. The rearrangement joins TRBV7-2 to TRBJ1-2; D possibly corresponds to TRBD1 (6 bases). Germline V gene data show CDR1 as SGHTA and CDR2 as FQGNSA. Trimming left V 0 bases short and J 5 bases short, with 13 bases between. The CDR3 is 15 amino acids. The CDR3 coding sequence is TGTGCCAGCAGCTTAGCCAGGACAGACCTGTATGGCTACACCTTC. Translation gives CASSLARTDLYGYTF.

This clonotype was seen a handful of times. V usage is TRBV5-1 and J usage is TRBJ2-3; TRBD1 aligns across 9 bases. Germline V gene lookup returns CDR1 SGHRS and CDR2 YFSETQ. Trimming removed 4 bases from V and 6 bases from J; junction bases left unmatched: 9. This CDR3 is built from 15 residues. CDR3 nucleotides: TGCGCCAGCAGCCCCGGGACAGGGAGTGGGGATACGCAGTATTTT. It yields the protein CASSPGTGSGDTQYF.

The DNA of the CDR3 is TGTGCCAGCAGCCAAGGCGCACAGGGGGCGGCTGAAGCTTTCTTT. Translated: CASSQGAQGAAEAFF. The chain uses TRBV4-2 and TRBJ1-1, with 9 bases that match TRBD1. Germline assignment: CDR1 LGHNA and CDR2 YNFKEQ. V lost 1 base to trimming and J lost 6 bases; unmatched junction nucleotides: 6. The CDR3 consists of 15 residues.

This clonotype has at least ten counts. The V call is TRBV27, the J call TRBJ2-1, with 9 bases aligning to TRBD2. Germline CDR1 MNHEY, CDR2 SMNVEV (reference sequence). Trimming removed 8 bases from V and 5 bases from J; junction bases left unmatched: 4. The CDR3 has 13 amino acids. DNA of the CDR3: TGTGCCAGCTCCTCTAGCGGGGACAATGAGCAGTTCTTC. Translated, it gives CASSSSGDNEQFF.

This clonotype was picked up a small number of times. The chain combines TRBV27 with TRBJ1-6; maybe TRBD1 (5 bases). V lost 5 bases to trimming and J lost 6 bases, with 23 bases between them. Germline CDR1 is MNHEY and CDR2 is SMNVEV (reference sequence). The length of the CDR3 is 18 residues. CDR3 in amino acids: CASSGTRASYRFNSPLHF. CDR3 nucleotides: TGTGCCAGCAGTGGGACCCGGGCCTCTTATCGCTTTAATTCACCCCTCCACTTT.

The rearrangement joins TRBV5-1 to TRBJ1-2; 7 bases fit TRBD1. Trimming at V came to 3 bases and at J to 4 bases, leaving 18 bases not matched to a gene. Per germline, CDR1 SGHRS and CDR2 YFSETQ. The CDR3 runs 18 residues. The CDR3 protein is CASSSVRDRVWGPYGYTF. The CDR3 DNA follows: TGCGCCAGCAGCTCCGTACGAGACAGGGTTTGGGGGCCCTATGGCTACACCTTC.

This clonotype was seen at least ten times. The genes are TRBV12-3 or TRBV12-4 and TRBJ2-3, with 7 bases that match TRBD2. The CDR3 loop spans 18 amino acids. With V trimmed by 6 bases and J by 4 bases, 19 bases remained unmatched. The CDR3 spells CASSPGRGFRRTADTQYF. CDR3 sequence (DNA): TGTGCCAGCAGCCCAGGGCGGGGGTTTCGCAGGACCGCAGATACGCAGTATTTT.